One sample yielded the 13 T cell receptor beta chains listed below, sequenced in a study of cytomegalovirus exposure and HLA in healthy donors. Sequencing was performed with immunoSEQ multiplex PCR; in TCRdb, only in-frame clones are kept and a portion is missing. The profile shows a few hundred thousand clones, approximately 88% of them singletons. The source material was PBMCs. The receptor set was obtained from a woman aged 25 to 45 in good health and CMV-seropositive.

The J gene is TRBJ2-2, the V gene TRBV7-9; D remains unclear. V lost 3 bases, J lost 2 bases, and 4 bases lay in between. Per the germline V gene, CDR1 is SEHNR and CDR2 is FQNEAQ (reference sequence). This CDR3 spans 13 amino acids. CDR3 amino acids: CASSFENTGELFF. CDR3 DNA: TGTGCCAGCAGCTTTGAAAACACCGGGGAGCTGTTTTTT.

The DNA for the CDR3 is TGTGCCAGCAGTTTATCAAGGGATACTCACGAGCAGTACTTC. It yields the protein CASSLSRDTHEQYF. The chain employs TRBV27 and TRBJ2-7; D remains unclear. Trimming left V 0 bases short and J 5 bases short, with 11 bases between. CDR1 and CDR2 (germline): MNHEY, SMNVEV (reference sequence). CDR3 length: 14 amino acids.

The CDR3 DNA is TGTGCCAGCAGTATGAGGAGCGAGTCCTACGAGCAGTACTTC. Amino acid sequence: CASSMRSESYEQYF. The V call is TRBV27, the J call TRBJ2-7, with no clear D. Trimming removed 5 bases from V and 1 base from J, with 12 bases in between. The CDR3 totals 14 residues. Germline CDR1 and CDR2: MNHEY and SMNVEV (reference sequence).

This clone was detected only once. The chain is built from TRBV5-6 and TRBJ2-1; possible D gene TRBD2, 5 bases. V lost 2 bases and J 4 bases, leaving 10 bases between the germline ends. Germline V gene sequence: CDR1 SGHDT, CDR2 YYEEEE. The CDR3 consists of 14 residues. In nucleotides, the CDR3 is TGTGCCAGCAGCTTCCGGGGTAGGTACAATGAGCAGTTCTTC. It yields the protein CASSFRGRYNEQFF. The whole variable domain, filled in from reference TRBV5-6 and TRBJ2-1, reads DAGVTQSPTHLIKTRGQQVTLRCSPKSGHDTVSWYQQALGQGPQFIFQYYEEEERQRGNFPDRFSGHQFPNYSSELNVNALLLGDSALYLCASSFRGRYNEQFFGPGTRLTVL.

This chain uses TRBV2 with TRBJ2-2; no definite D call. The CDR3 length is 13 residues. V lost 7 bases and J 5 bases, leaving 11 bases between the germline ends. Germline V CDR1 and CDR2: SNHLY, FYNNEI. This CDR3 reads CASTGVNTGELFF. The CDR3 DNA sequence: TGTGCCAGCACTGGAGTTAATACCGGGGAGCTGTTTTTT.

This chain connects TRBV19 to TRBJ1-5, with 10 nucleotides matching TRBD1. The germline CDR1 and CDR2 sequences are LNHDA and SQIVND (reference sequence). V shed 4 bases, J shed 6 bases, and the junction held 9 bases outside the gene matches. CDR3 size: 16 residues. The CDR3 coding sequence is TGTGCCAGTAGTAAACGAACGGGACAGGGGCCTCAGCCCCAGCATTTT. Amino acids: CASSKRTGQGPQPQHF.

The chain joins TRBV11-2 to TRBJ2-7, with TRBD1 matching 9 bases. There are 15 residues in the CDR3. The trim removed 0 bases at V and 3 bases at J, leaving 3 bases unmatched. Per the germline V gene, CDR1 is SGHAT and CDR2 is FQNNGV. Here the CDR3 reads CASSLDRQGVYEQYF. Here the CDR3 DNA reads TGTGCCAGCAGCTTAGACCGACAGGGGGTCTACGAGCAGTACTTC.

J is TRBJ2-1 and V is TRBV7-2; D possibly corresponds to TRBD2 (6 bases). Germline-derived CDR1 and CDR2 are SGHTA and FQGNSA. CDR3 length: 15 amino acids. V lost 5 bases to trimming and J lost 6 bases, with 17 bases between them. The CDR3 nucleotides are TGTGCCAGCAGCCCAAGACTAGGAGTCAGCAATGAGCAGTTCTTC. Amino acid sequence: CASSPRLGVSNEQFF.

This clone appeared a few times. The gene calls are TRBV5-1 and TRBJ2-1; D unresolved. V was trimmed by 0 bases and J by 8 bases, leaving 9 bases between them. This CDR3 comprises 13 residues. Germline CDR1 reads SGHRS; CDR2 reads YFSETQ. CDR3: CASSLDTNDEQFF. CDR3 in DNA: TGCGCCAGCAGCTTGGACACTAATGATGAGCAGTTCTTC.

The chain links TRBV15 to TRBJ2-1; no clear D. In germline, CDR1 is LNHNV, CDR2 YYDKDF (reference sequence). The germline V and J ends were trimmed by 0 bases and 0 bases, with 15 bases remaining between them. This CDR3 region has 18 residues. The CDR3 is CATSREYGLSSSYNEQFF. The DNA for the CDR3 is TGTGCCACCAGCAGAGAGTATGGGCTCTCCAGCTCCTACAATGAGCAGTTCTTC. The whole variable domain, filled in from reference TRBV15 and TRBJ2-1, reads DAMVIQNPRYQVTQFGKPVTLSCSQTLNHNVMYWYQQKSSQAPKLLFHYYDKDFNNEADTPDNFQSRRPNTSFCFLDIRSPGLGDTAMYLCATSREYGLSSSYNEQFFGPGTRLTVL.

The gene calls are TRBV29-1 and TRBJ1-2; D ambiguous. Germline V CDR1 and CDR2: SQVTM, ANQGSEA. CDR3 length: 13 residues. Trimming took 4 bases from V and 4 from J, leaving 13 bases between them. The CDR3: CSVVVPTIYGYTF. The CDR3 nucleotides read TGCAGCGTTGTCGTTCCGACCATCTATGGCTACACCTTC. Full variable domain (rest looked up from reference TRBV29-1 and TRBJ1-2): SAVISQKPSRDICQRGTSLTIQCQVDSQVTMMFWYRQQPGQSLTLIATANQGSEATYESGFVIDKFPISRPNLTFSTLTVSNMSPEDSSIYLCSVVVPTIYGYTFGSGTRLTVV.

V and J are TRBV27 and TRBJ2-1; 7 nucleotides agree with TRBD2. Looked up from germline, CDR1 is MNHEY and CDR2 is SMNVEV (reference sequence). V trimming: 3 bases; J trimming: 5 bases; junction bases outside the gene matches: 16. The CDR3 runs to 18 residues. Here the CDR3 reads CASSFDGAGEPVHNEQFF. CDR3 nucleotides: TGTGCCAGCAGTTTCGATGGGGCGGGGGAGCCCGTACACAATGAGCAGTTCTTC.

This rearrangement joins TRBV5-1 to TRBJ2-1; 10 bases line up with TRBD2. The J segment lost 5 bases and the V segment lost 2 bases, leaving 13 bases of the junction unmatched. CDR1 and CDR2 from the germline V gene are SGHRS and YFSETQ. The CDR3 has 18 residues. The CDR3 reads CASSFPQLIAGGHNEQFF. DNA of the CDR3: TGCGCCAGCAGCTTTCCACAGCTTATAGCGGGGGGACACAATGAGCAGTTCTTC.